This T cell receptor beta chain is from a study of blood T cell repertoires in COVID-19. Those who participated ranged in age from roughly 18 to 90 years and resided in 20 to 30 US areas. Self-reported history from a screening survey and questionnaire set each donor's cohort. Cohort 3 donors were reported recovered after two negative PCRs, clearance, or symptom resolution. The germline V gene has CDR1 MNHEY and CDR2 SVGEGT. This CDR3 has 17 amino acids. V was shortened by 5 bases and J by 5 bases, with 22 bases between the two germline ends. Clones were sequenced by immunoSEQ multiplex PCR, and TCRdb holds only the in-frame ones, with some missing. The table includes about 250,000 clones, around 90% detected once.

Sequencing was performed on PBMCs or T cells enriched from blood (not recorded which). This clonotype originated in a woman in her forties or fifties who had recovered from COVID-19. This chain joins TRBV6-2 or TRBV6-3 and TRBJ2-1; tentatively, D is TRBD2 (5 bases). Here the CDR3 DNA reads TGTGCCAGCAGTCAACCTCCGGAGGACCAACCCCACAATGAGCAGTTCTTC. Translated, it gives CASSQPPEDQPHNEQFF.